This TCR beta chain derives from a study of cytomegalovirus exposure and HLA in healthy donors. Background on the study: The approximately 120 validation repertoires and the approximately 700 first-cohort repertoires shared a platform, a later analysis reported. Notes on the study in general: Altogether, some 160 TCR beta chains were recorded as cytomegalovirus-associated. Rare TCR sequences dominated, though some public TCRs recurred in many donors.

Only in-frame clones appear in the TCRdb table, and some are missing; sequencing was by immunoSEQ multiplex PCR. The data show roughly 82,000 clones, about 92% seen once. CDR1 is SGHNT and CDR2 is YYREEE in the germline V gene (reference sequence). The CDR3 runs to 13 residues. After removal of 5 bases from V and 3 bases from J, the junction contained 4 bases not matched to a gene. Among the 120 or so subjects of the validation cohort, separate from the roughly 650-subject first cohort, were the donors. On this clone itself: What it binds is unknown.

Sample: PBMCs. The chain employs TRBV5-4 and TRBJ2-7, with 8 positions matching TRBD1. The TCR sequence derives from a man between 18 and 29 years old in good health and CMV-seronegative. The CDR3 DNA is TGTGCCAGCAGAAATGGGACAGGCTACGAGCAGTACTTC. Protein sequence: CASRNGTGYEQYF.